The entry below describes one TCR beta chain. Its specificity is unknown. The CDR3 is 14 residues long. Germline V CDR1 and CDR2: MNHEY, SMNVEV (reference sequence). V gave up 4 bases and J gave up 3 bases; unmatched junction bases: 6. These data belong to a study of blood T cells in healthy people across ages. Study-level points and caveats: The donors' CMV status was not determined, possibly confounding changes in expanded clonotypes. With age, beta diversity per million T cells declined roughly linearly, significantly by about 40. Donors of long life had a larger count of naive CD4+ cells and greater diversity than aged donors.

Next came a second PCR, run for about 7 to 12 cycles, which used a sample-barcoded 5' primer along with a J-beta primer mix. Each cDNA was tagged by a template-switch adaptor containing 12 random nucleotides. One entry per CDR3 protein results from TCRdb running MiXCR on the 5' RACE reads. The sample includes roughly 1.4 million distinct CDR3 sequences, around 59% seen only once; the top ten take 6.5% to 8.5%. The V call is TRBV27, the J call TRBJ2-7, with 7 bases that match TRBD1. Sequenced: blood. This clonotype was sampled from a man younger than 35 in good health. The DNA for the CDR3 is TGTGCCAGCAGTTCCTACAGGGGTAACTACGAGCAGTACTTC. Translated, it gives CASSSYRGNYEQYF.